This TCR beta chain was profiled in a study of post-analysis software for immune sequencing data. Study context: Disease trajectories encompassed relapsing-remitting, secondary progressive and progressive-relapsing multiple sclerosis.

Study-level points and caveats: Pronounced co-clustering by F measure was evident among identically batched samples. The normalized Chao1 diversity of multiple sclerosis patients was significantly lower than that of controls. Four to six TRBV segments were more frequent in patients than controls; TRBV5-6, TRBV5-1 and TRBV20-1 belonged to this group.

Each TCR beta cDNA library carried unique molecular identifiers. cDNA molecules numbering about half a million came from roughly 1 to 10 million T cells. TCRdb re-called the PCR reads with MiXCR, one entry per CDR3 protein. Of fewer than 850,000 distinct CDR3 sequences in the sample, 30% were seen once. On this clonotype: Its antigen is not identified.

The CDR3 loop spans 13 amino acids. Germline V gives CDR1 SGHRS, CDR2 YFSETQ. Trimming cost V 1 base and J 6 bases, with 10 bases left between them. Material: blood. The chain employs TRBV5-1 and TRBJ1-2, with D possibly TRBD1 on 6 matching bases. The TCR originated in a girl aged 5-17 years with multiple sclerosis. DNA for the CDR3: TGCGCCAGCAGCTTGACCCGGACAGATGGCTACACCTTC. Translation gives CASSLTRTDGYTF.